The clone carrying this T cell receptor (beta chain) has just a few counts. The antigen remains undetermined. Oncomine TCR Beta short-read sequencing was applied to DNA from cultured CD4+ T cells. The source of extracted genomic DNA was cultured CD4+ T cells. MiXCR, run by TCRdb on the PCR reads, gives a single entry per CDR3 protein. The sample consists of 6,500 to 9,500 distinct CDR3 sequences, 45% to 55% of them appearing once. After removal of 3 bases from V and 3 bases from J, the junction contained 6 bases not matched to a gene. Germline CDR1 reads MNHNS; CDR2 reads SASEGT. This CDR3 is 15 amino acids long. This record comes from a study of vaccination and CD4 T cells after COVID-19. Study at large: Four females and six males made up the convalescents, two of whom were Hispanic.

Regarding treatment: approximately 10-day PBMC culture with coronavirus spike peptide pools or control peptides (ViraFEST assay). This sequence originates from a human donor who had recovered from COVID-19. V is TRBV6-1 and J is TRBJ1-2; 8 positions match TRBD1. The sequencing input was CD4+ T cells from blood, cultured in vitro. CDR3 loop: CASSDPSGGDYGYTF. CDR3 coding DNA: TGTGCCAGCAGTGACCCCTCAGGGGGCGACTATGGCTACACCTTC.